This T cell receptor (beta chain) comes out of a study of blood T cell repertoires in COVID-19. Study background: Samples taken during acute and convalescent COVID-19 were collected in the United States, Italy and Spain. Nucleic acid was either cDNA or gDNA, and it came from T cells, B-cell-depleted T cells, or PBMCs.

The CDR3 sequence is 16 residues long. Trimming took 0 bases from V and 6 from J; bases not matched to a gene: 9. Looked up from germline, CDR1 is SGHTA and CDR2 is FQGTGA. Under the authors' procedure: From reference gene primer amplification, estimates of nucleated cell counts were derived. Clones were sequenced by immunoSEQ multiplex PCR, and TCRdb holds only the in-frame ones, with some missing. The DNA gave D and trimming, while V, J and clone size come from that table. In the table there are 190,000 or so clones, more than 70% of which are singletons. The specimen sequenced was peripheral blood. The source of this sequence is a man in his fifties with active or convalescent COVID-19. The V gene is TRBV7-3, the J gene TRBJ2-3, with 7 bases fitting TRBD2. The CDR3 DNA is TGTGCCAGCAGCTTAACTTTAGCGGGCGGGTTTGATACGCAGTATTTT. Its translation: CASSLTLAGGFDTQYF.